These 20 T cell receptor beta chains were all obtained from the same sample, sequenced in a study of identifying expanded T cells in peripheral blood. Libraries were prepared by immunoSEQ multiplex PCR; TCRdb keeps only in-frame clonotypes and omits some of them. The repertoire holds 55,000 to 80,000 clones, with about four fifths as singletons. The sequenced sample consisted of blood. These receptors all stem from a person aged 18-69 years in good health.

This clone showed up just a few times. The gene calls are TRBV6-1 and TRBJ1-1; D may be TRBD1 (5 bases). This CDR3 contains 16 residues. V lost 3 bases and J 0 bases, leaving 14 bases between the germline ends. CDR1 is MNHNS, CDR2 SASEGT, per germline. The CDR3 here is CASSDQGPPMNTEAFF. CDR3 nucleotides: TGTGCCAGCAGTGATCAGGGCCCCCCTATGAACACTGAAGCTTTCTTT.

The chain employs TRBV5-4 and TRBJ2-1, with D perhaps TRBD2 (6 bases). V dropped 4 bases and J dropped 8 bases, with 13 bases sitting between them. The CDR3 is 13 amino acids. Germline V gene lookup returns CDR1 SGHNT and CDR2 YYREEE (reference sequence). CDR3 coding DNA: TGTGCCAGCAGCACGGGGGAAAAGGATGAGCAGTTCTTC. Translated, it gives CASSTGEKDEQFF.

The rearrangement joins TRBV5-3 to TRBJ2-7; D remains ambiguous. TRBV5-3 is designated an ORF whose function remains uncertain. The CDR3 covers 16 residues. V shed 1 base and J shed 2 bases, with 16 bases lying between them. The CDR3: CARSLKDGQRTYEQYF. For the CDR3, the DNA is TGTGCCAGAAGCTTGAAGGATGGGCAGAGGACCTACGAGCAGTACTTC.

The rearrangement uses TRBV9 and TRBJ2-2, with 8 bases aligning to TRBD1. The CDR3 consists of 16 residues. Germline V gene data show CDR1 as SGDLS and CDR2 as YYNGEE. V was pared by 4 bases and J by 5 bases, with 10 bases of the junction left unmatched. This CDR3 reads CASSSGGTGGTGELFF. CDR3 bases: TGTGCCAGCAGCTCCGGGGGTACAGGGGGAACCGGGGAGCTGTTTTTT.

This sequence joins TRBV5-6 and TRBJ1-6; no firm D call. The CDR3 length is 15 residues. Germline CDR1 reads SGHDT; CDR2 reads YYEEEE. The V end was cut by 4 bases, the J end by 9 bases, with 17 bases between. The CDR3 region has the DNA TGTGCCAGCAGCCCGCCTTCGTTGACTGGTTCACCCCTCCACTTT. Its protein product is CASSPPSLTGSPLHF.

The chain joins TRBV5-1 to TRBJ2-3; 10 nucleotides align to TRBD1. The CDR3 spans 15 residues. The germline gives CDR1 SGHRS, CDR2 YFSETQ. The ends lost 3 bases at V and 2 bases at J; junction bases unmatched: 3. This chain's CDR3 is CASSSGQGNTDTQYF. The CDR3, as DNA: TGCGCCAGCAGCTCGGGACAGGGGAACACAGATACGCAGTATTTT.

The genes are TRBV5-4 and TRBJ1-1, with D perhaps matching TRBD1 (6 bases). Germline V gives CDR1 SGHNT, CDR2 YYREEE (reference sequence). The V end was cut by 3 bases, the J end by 2 bases, with 14 bases between. The length of the CDR3 is 15 residues. CDR3 nucleotides: TGTGCCAGCAGCTCCCCGGGACAATTAAACACTGAAGCTTTCTTT. Its translation is CASSSPGQLNTEAFF.

The rearrangement uses TRBV6-4 and TRBJ2-1, with D uncertain. The CDR3 spans 13 residues. The V and J ends lost 4 bases and 2 bases respectively, with 6 bases between them. From germline, CDR1 is MRHNA and CDR2 SNTAGT. The CDR3 sequence: CASSVETYNEQFF. The CDR3 DNA is TGTGCCAGCAGTGTAGAGACCTACAATGAGCAGTTCTTC.

This clone was detected once. The chain employs TRBV27 and TRBJ1-1; TRBD1 is a possible D gene (6 bases). This CDR3 has 15 residues. Between the trimmed V and J ends, which lost 7 bases and 9 bases, there was a span of 24 bases. CDR1 is MNHEY, CDR2 SMNVEV, per germline (reference sequence). CDR3 sequence (DNA): TGTGCCAGCAACCCCTATGGGGGGGGCCAGAAAAAAGCTTTCTTT. It is translated as CASNPYGGGQKKAFF.

The CDR3 loop reads CSSQGNTEAFF. The CDR3 region has the DNA TGCAGCTCCCAGGGAAACACTGAAGCTTTCTTT. The rearrangement links TRBV20-1 to TRBJ1-1; D is perhaps TRBD1 (5 bases). The germline V gene encodes CDR1 DFQATT and CDR2 SNEGSKA (reference sequence). The CDR3 runs 11 residues.

The gene calls are TRBV30 and TRBJ1-1, with 11 bases aligning to TRBD1. CDR1 is GTSNPN and CDR2 is SVGIG in the germline V gene (reference sequence). Trimming removed 3 bases from V and 1 base from J; junction bases left unmatched: 16. The CDR3 length is 19 residues. The CDR3 loop reads CAWRPGQGVFGASNTEAFF. The CDR3 DNA is TGTGCCTGGAGGCCGGGACAGGGGGTCTTCGGGGCGTCGAACACTGAAGCTTTCTTT.

The J gene is TRBJ1-1, the V gene TRBV18; D not resolved. From germline, CDR1 is KGHSH and CDR2 LQKENI. Trimming cost V 4 bases and J 8 bases, with 14 bases left between them. The CDR3 length is 13 residues. CDR3: CASSLYPRTEAFF. In DNA, the CDR3 is TGTGCCAGCTCACTTTACCCGCGCACCGAAGCTTTCTTT.

This rearrangement joins TRBV4-3 to TRBJ1-2, with 7 bases fitting TRBD1. CDR1 is LGHNA, CDR2 YSLEER, per germline. V lost 4 bases to trimming and J lost 0 bases; unmatched junction nucleotides: 8. The CDR3 runs to 16 residues. CDR3 amino acids: CASSRGTAIANYGYTF. The CDR3 DNA reads TGCGCCAGCAGCCGAGGGACAGCGATTGCTAACTATGGCTACACCTTC.

This sequence joins TRBV27 and TRBJ1-1; D call uncertain. In germline, CDR1 is MNHEY, CDR2 SMNVEV (reference sequence). Trimming pared 6 bases from V and 4 bases from J, leaving 15 bases between. The CDR3 has 14 amino acids. The CDR3 loop is CASSPRVWGTEAFF. DNA of the CDR3: TGTGCCAGCAGCCCCCGGGTGTGGGGCACTGAAGCTTTCTTT.

This clone appeared a few times. The gene calls are TRBV28 and TRBJ1-1; D uncertain. Germline V gene sequence: CDR1 MDHEN, CDR2 SYDVKM. Trimming took off 5 bases at V and 11 bases at J, with 21 bases between the two ends. There are 14 residues in the CDR3. CDR3 region: CASSPTQFWAGAFF. DNA of the CDR3: TGTGCCAGCAGTCCCACTCAGTTCTGGGCCGGGGCTTTCTTT.

This clone was seen more than once but under ten times. The chain recombines TRBV9 with TRBJ1-2; D is unresolved. Germline CDR1 reads SGDLS; CDR2 reads YYNGEE. V was trimmed by 4 bases and J by 8 bases, leaving 12 bases between them. The CDR3 loop spans 12 amino acids. CDR3 amino acids: CASSYGRWGYTF. DNA for the CDR3: TGTGCCAGCAGCTACGGGAGATGGGGCTACACCTTC.

In this sample, this clone turned up a few times. The rearrangement links TRBV30 to TRBJ1-2; perhaps TRBD1 as D (5 bases). Germline CDR1 reads GTSNPN; CDR2 reads SVGIG (reference sequence). The CDR3 sequence is 14 residues long. V was pared by 3 bases and J by 4 bases, with 15 bases between. In DNA form, the CDR3 reads TGTGCCTGGAGCGAGGCCCCAGGGCTCTATGGCTACACCTTC. Its translation is CAWSEAPGLYGYTF.

This clone was recorded a few times. The gene calls are TRBV30 and TRBJ2-7; D ambiguous. There are 15 residues in the CDR3. Deletions cut 5 bases from V and 2 bases from J, with 19 bases between. The germline V gene has CDR1 GTSNPN and CDR2 SVGIG (reference sequence). Written as DNA, the CDR3 is TGTGCCTGGGCGATACAGATTCTCCTTCCCTACGAGCAGTACGTC. Translated, it gives CAWAIQILLPYEQYV.

The CDR3 loop is CASSPTSAGGRGEQYF. DNA of the CDR3: TGTGCCAGCAGTCCTACGTCCGCGGGAGGGCGGGGCGAGCAGTACTTC. The chain employs TRBV4-2 and TRBJ2-7, with 9 bases identical to TRBD2. V lost 6 bases to trimming and J lost 6 bases; unmatched junction nucleotides: 15. This CDR3 spans 16 amino acids. The V gene's germline CDR1 is LGHNA and CDR2 YNFKEQ.

CDR3 nucleotide sequence: TGTGCCAGCACCAACCTCTGGGCAGGATACTATGGCTACACCTTC. It specifies CASTNLWAGYYGYTF. V and J are TRBV6-1 and TRBJ1-2; D remains unclear. The length of the CDR3 is 15 residues. V was cut by 7 bases and J by 3 bases, with 18 bases left in between. Germline V gene data show CDR1 as MNHNS and CDR2 as SASEGT.